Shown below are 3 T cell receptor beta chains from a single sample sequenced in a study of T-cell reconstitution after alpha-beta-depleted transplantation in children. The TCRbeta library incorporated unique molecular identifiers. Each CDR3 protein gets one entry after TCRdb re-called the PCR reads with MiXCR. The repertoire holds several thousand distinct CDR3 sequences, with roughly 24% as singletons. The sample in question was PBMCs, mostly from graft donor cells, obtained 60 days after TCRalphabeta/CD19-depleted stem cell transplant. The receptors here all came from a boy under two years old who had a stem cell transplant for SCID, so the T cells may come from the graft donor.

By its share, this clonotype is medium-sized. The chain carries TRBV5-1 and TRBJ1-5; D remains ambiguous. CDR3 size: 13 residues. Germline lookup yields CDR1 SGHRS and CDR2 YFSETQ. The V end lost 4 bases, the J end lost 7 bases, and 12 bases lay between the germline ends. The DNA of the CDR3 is TGCGCCAGCAGCCCGGGGATTGGACAGCCCCAGCATTTT. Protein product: CASSPGIGQPQHF. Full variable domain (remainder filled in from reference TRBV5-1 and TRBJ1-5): KAGVTQTPRYLIKTRGQQVTLSCSPISGHRSVSWYQQTPGQGLQFLFEYFSETQRNKGNFPGRFSGRQFSNSRSEMNVSTLELGDSALYLCASSPGIGQPQHFGDGTRLSIL.

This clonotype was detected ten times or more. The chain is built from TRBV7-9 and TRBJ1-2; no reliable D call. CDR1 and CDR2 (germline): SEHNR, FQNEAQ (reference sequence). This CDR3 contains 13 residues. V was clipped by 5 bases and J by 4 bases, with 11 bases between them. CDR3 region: CASSPTTAYGYTF. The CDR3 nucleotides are TGTGCCAGCAGCCCAACGACTGCCTATGGCTACACCTTC. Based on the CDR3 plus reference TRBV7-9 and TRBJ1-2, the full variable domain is DTGVSQNPRHKITKRGQNVTFRCDPISEHNRLYWYRQTLGQGPEFLTYFQNEAQLEKSRLLSDRFSAERPKGSFSTLEIQRTEQGDSAMYLCASSPTTAYGYTFGSGTRLTVV.

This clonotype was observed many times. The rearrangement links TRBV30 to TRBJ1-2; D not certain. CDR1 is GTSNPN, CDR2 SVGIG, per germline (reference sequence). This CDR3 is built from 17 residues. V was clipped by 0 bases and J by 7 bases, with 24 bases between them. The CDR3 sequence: CAWSVNYASGERIGYTF. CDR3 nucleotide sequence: TGTGCCTGGAGTGTTAATTACGCCAGCGGGGAGCGTATTGGCTACACCTTC.